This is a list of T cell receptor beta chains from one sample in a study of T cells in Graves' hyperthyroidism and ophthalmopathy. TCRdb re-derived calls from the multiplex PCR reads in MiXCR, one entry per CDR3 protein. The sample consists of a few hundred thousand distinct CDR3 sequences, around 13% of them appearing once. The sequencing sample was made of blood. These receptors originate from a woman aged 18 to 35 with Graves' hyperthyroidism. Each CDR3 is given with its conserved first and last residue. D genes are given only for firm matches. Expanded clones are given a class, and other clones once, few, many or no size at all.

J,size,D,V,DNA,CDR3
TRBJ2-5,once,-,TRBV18,TGTGCCAGCTCACCGCCCGAGGGTGGACAAGAGACCCAGTACTTC,CASSPPEGGQETQYF
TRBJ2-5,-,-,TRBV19,TGTGCCAGTAAGGTCCCCGGACAAGAGACCCAGTACTTC,CASKVPGQETQYF
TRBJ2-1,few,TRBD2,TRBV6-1,TGTGCCAGCAGTGAAGTTCTACTAGCGGGGGCTAATGAGCAGTTCTTC,CASSEVLLAGANEQFF
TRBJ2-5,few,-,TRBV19,TGTGCCAGTAGTGGGGTGTATCAAGAGACCCAGTACTTC,CASSGVYQETQYF
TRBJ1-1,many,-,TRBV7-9,TGTGCCAGCAGCTTAGACCCTTTCGGAGCTTTCTTT,CASSLDPFGAFF
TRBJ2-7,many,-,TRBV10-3,TGTGCCATCATGGGAGTGGCTGGTTCCTACGAGCAGTACTTC,CAIMGVAGSYEQYF
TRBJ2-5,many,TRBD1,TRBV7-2,TGTGCCAGCAGCTTAGTCGGGACAGCATCCCCAGAGACCCAGTACTTC,CASSLVGTASPETQYF
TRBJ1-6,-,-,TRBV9,TGTGCCAGCAGCGCTGAACATTCACCCCTCCACTTT,CASSAEHSPLHF
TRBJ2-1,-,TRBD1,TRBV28,TGTGCCAGCAGTTCCGGCTCGGACAGGGCGTACAATGAGCAGTTCTTC,CASSSGSDRAYNEQFF
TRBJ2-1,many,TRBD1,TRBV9,TGTGCCAGCAGCGGGACAGGGAGCTACAATGAGCAGTTCTTC,CASSGTGSYNEQFF
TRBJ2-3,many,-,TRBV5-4,TGTGCCAGCAGCTTGATCAAGGACTCGTGGGCAGATACGCAGTATTTT,CASSLIKDSWADTQYF
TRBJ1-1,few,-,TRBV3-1,TGTGCCAGCAGCCAAGCTGGACCCAGCACTGAAGCTTTCTTT,CASSQAGPSTEAFF
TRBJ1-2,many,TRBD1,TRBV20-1,TGCAGTGCTACTGACAGGGGTCCCTATGGCTACACCTTC,CSATDRGPYGYTF
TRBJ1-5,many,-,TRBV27,TGTGCCAGCACCGAAGCCGGGGGGTTCGGGCAGCCCCAGCATTTT,CASTEAGGFGQPQHF
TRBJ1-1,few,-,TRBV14,TGTGCCAGCAGCCTGCGGACGGATTCAGAAGCTTTCTTT,CASSLRTDSEAFF
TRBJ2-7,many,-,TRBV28,TGTGCCAGCAGCCTCGGGACCCCTCTCGACGAGCAGTACTTC,CASSLGTPLDEQYF
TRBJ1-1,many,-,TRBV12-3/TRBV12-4,TGTGCCAGCAGCCGTTTGGGGGCCGGGTTCATGAACACTGAAGCTTTCTTT,CASSRLGAGFMNTEAFF
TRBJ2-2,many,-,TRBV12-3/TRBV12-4,TGTGCCAGCAGTTTAGTCACCGCGGGCACCGGGGAGCTGTTTTTT,CASSLVTAGTGELFF
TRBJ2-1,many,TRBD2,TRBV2,TGTGCCAGCACCTCGGCGGGGGGCCCCTCCTACAATGAGCAGTTCTTC,CASTSAGGPSYNEQFF
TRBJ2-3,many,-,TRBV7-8,TGTGCCAGCAGCTTAGCGGGAGTGACAGATACGCAGTATTTT,CASSLAGVTDTQYF
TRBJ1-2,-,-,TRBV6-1,TGTGCCAGCGAAGGATATTACTACACCTTC,CASEGYYYTF
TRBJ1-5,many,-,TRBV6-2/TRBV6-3,TGTGCCAGCAGTTACTACCAGGGTAATCAGCCCCAGCATTTT,CASSYYQGNQPQHF
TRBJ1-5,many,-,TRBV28,TGTGCCAGCAGTTCAGGGTTCTTCGATCAGCCCCAGCATTTT,CASSSGFFDQPQHF
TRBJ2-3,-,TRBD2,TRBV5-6,TGTGCCAGCAGCCCTCCACTAGCGGGGTCCACAGATACGCAGTATTTT,CASSPPLAGSTDTQYF
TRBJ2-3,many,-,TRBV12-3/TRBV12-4,TGTGCCAGCAGTTCCGCGGGCCTGGATACGCAGTATTTT,CASSSAGLDTQYF
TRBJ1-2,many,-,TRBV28,TGTGCCAGCAGCCGACGGGAACCGGTGGGCTACACCTTC,CASSRREPVGYTF
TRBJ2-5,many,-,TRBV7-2,TGTGCCAGCAGCTTAGCGTGGGAGACCCAGTACTTC,CASSLAWETQYF
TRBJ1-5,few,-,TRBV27,TGTGCCAGCAGTTCGACAGAGACAAATCAGCTCCAGCATTTT,CASSSTETNQLQHF
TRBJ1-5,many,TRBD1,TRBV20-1,TGCAGTGCTGACAGGGGGCATCAGCCCCAGCATTTT,CSADRGHQPQHF
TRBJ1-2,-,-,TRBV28,TGTGCCAGCAGCTCTGATCAGGGGTGCACCTTC,CASSSDQGCTF
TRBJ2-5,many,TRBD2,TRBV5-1,TGCGCCAGCAAGACTCAAGCGGGAGAGGCTGAGACCCAGTACTTC,CASKTQAGEAETQYF
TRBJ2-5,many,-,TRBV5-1,TGCGCCAGCAGCTTGTCCGCAGGGGCTGGAGAGACCCAGTACTTC,CASSLSAGAGETQYF
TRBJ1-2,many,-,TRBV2,TGTGCCAGCTTTGGGGCTGGACCGGCGTTCGTGGGGTACACCTTC,CASFGAGPAFVGYTF
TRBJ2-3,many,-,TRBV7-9,TGTGCCAGCAGCTTTCAAAAGGAGAACACAGATACGCAGTATTTT,CASSFQKENTDTQYF
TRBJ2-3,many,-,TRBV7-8,TGTGCCAGCAGCCGAGGGACCTTGGCCCGCACAGATACGCAGTATTTT,CASSRGTLARTDTQYF
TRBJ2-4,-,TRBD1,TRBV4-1,TGCGCCAGCAGCCAGGAGGACAGGGGGCTAGCCAAAAACATTCAGTACTTC,CASSQEDRGLAKNIQYF
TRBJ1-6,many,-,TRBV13,TGTGCCAGCAGCGCCGAGTTTAATTCACCCCTCCACTTT,CASSAEFNSPLHF
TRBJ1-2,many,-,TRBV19,TGTGCCAGTATTGAAGGTACAAGTTCTAACTATGGCTACACCTTC,CASIEGTSSNYGYTF
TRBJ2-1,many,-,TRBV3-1,TGTGCCAGCAGCCAAGGCGGCTACAATGAGCAGTTCTTC,CASSQGGYNEQFF
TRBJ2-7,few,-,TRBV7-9,TGTGCCAGCACCTTCATCCGGGACTCCTACGAGCAGTACTTC,CASTFIRDSYEQYF
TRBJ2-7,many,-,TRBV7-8,TGTGCCAGCAGCTTAGGCCGGGTGGGACTGTTTGAGCAGTACTTC,CASSLGRVGLFEQYF
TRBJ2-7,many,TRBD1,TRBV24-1,TGTGCCACCAGTGATCCCGGACAGGGCTACGAGCAGTACTTC,CATSDPGQGYEQYF
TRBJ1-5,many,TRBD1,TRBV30,TGTGCCTGGAGTTCCCCGGGACAGGGGGCCTCATGGGGTCAGCCCCAGCATTTT,CAWSSPGQGASWGQPQHF
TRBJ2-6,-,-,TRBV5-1,TGCGCCAGCAGCTTGGGACCGACTGGGGCCAACGTCCTGACTTTC,CASSLGPTGANVLTF
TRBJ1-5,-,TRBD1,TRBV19,TGTGCCAGTAGTTGGGACAGAAATCAGCCCCAGCATTTT,CASSWDRNQPQHF
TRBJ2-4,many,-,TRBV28,TGTGCCAGCAGTTTGGGAGGGGGCAATAACATTCAGTACTTC,CASSLGGGNNIQYF
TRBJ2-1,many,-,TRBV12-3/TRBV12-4,TGTGCCAGCAGTTTAAGCGAGCAGTTCTTC,CASSLSEQFF
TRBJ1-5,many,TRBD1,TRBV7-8,TGTGCCAGCAGCTTAGTGGGACAGAGTAATCAGCCCCAGCATTTT,CASSLVGQSNQPQHF
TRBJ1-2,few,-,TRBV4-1,TGCGCCAGCAGCCTCCTGGGGGGGGGACGCGGCTACACCTTC,CASSLLGGGRGYTF
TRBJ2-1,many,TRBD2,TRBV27,TGTGCCAGCAGTTTTTCGCGGGAGGGAAACGAGCAGTTCTTC,CASSFSREGNEQFF
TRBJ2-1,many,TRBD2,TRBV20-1,TGCAGTGCTAGCTCTGGACTAGCCGACAATGAGCAGTTCTTC,CSASSGLADNEQFF
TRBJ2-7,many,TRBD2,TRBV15,TGTGCCACCAGCCCGGCGGCGGGAGGGGTAGACGAGCAGTACTTC,CATSPAAGGVDEQYF
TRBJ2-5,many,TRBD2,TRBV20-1,TGCAGTGCCAAAGGACTAGCGGGGGATGTGGAGACCCAGTACTTC,CSAKGLAGDVETQYF
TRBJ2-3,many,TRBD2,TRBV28,TGTGCCAGCAGTTTCCTCTTGCGGGGGAGCACAGATACGCAGTATTTT,CASSFLLRGSTDTQYF
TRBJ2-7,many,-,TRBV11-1,TGTGCCAGCAGCCTAGCTTTCAAGCAGTACTTC,CASSLAFKQYF
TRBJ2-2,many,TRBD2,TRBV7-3,TGTGCCAGCAGCTCCGGACTAGCAGACACCGGGGAGCTGTTTTTT,CASSSGLADTGELFF
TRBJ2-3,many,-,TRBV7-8,TGTGCCAGCATCCCCTGGGGACGCACAGATACGCAGTATTTT,CASIPWGRTDTQYF
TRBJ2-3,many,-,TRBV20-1,TGCAGTGCTAGATCTCCACTAGCAGGCGGCACAGATACGCAGTATTTT,CSARSPLAGGTDTQYF
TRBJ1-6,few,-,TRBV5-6,TGTGCCAGCAGCCTGGACAGAAGGAATTCACCCCTCCACTTT,CASSLDRRNSPLHF